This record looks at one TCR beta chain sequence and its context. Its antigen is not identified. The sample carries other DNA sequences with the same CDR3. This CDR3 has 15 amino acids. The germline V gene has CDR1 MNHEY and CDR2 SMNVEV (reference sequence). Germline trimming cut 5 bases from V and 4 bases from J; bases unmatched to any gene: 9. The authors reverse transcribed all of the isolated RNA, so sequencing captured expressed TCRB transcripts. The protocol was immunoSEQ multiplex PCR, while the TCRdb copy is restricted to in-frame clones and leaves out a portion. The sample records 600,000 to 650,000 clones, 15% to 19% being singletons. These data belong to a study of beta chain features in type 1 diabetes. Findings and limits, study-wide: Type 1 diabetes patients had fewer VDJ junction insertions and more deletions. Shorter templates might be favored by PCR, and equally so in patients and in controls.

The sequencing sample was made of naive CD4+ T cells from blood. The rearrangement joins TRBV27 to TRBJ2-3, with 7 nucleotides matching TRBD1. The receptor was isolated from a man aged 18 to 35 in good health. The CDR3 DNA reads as TGTGCCAGCAGTAAGACAGGGTTTTTCGCAGATACGCAGTATTTT. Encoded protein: CASSKTGFFADTQYF.